This TCR beta chain appears in the sequencing data of a study of blood T cells in healthy people across ages. Study-level background: About one barcoded beta molecule was captured per two T cells (by template switching).

Study findings and constraints: It was not known whether donors were CMV positive (a possible confounder of expanded clonotype changes). Long-lived and aged donors differed, with more naive CD4+ cells and higher diversity in the long-lived.

Primers used in a second PCR of roughly 6 to 12 cycles were a sample-barcoded 5' primer and a J-beta primer mix. A single record per CDR3 protein comes from TCRdb applying MiXCR to the 5' RACE reads. The sample consists of around 900,000 distinct CDR3 sequences, around 28% of them appearing once. As for this clonotype: Its antigen is unknown. A much more abundant neighbour one base away suggests this may be a read error.

Per germline, CDR1 LGHDT and CDR2 YNNKEL (reference sequence). V lost 6 bases to trimming and J lost 7 bases, with 22 bases between them. This CDR3 spans 15 amino acids. This clonotype originated in a woman older than 75 in good health. This rearrangement joins TRBV3-1 to TRBJ2-7; D could derive from TRBD1 or TRBD2 (7 bases each). Sample: blood. Written as DNA, the CDR3 is TGTGCCAGCAGACCAGGGGGGGGGACCTACAATGAGCAGTACTTC. Translated: CASRPGGGTYNEQYF.